Included here is one T cell receptor (beta chain) sequence, with context. Per the study methods: Amplifying reference gene primers gave estimates of nucleated cell counts. The assay was immunoSEQ multiplex PCR, and TCRdb's table has in-frame clones only and misses some. From that table come the V and J calls and clone size; the DNA was used to work out D and trimming. The sample carries fewer than 150,000 clones, more than 80% recorded once. The sample originates from a study of blood T cell repertoires in COVID-19. The CDR3 loop spans 15 amino acids. V lost 1 base, J lost 6 bases, and 9 bases stayed unmatched. Germline CDR1 and CDR2: SEHNR and FQNEAQ (reference sequence).

The sequenced sample was peripheral blood. The chain has TRBV7-9 and TRBJ2-7; 7 bases map to TRBD2. The receptor was isolated from a human donor in a cohort sampled during active COVID-19. The CDR3 DNA is TGTGCCAGCAGCTTAGGGCGGGGACTACGGGGCGAGCAGTACTTC. It yields the protein CASSLGRGLRGEQYF.